The next 13 T cell receptor beta chains were all read from a single sample in a study of identical twins. TCRdb re-called the 5' RACE reads with MiXCR, one entry per CDR3 protein. The sample contains roughly 750,000 distinct CDR3 sequences, 21% of which appear only once. This same sample was also taken into another study, of T cells expressing NK-cell markers.

The sequenced material came from PBMCs. Every receptor here comes from a woman under 30 in good health.

This clonotype was detected only a few times. V usage is TRBV5-6 and J usage is TRBJ2-7, with D uncertain. The CDR3 consists of 14 residues. V lost 0 bases to trimming and J lost 2 bases, with 9 bases between them. The germline V gene has CDR1 SGHDT and CDR2 YYEEEE. This CDR3 is CASSLATPTYEQYF. As DNA, the CDR3 is TGTGCCAGCAGCTTGGCAACACCTACCTACGAGCAGTACTTC. The complete variable domain, with remaining parts taken from reference TRBV5-6 and TRBJ2-7, reads DAGVTQSPTHLIKTRGQQVTLRCSPKSGHDTVSWYQQALGQGPQFIFQYYEEEERQRGNFPDRFSGHQFPNYSSELNVNALLLGDSALYLCASSLATPTYEQYFGPGTRLTVT.

This clonotype occurred a few times. V gene TRBV5-1 combines with J gene TRBJ2-5; tentative D call: TRBD2 (6 bases). V shed 4 bases and J shed 4 bases, with 11 bases lying between them. CDR3 length: 13 residues. Germline loops: CDR1 SGHRS, CDR2 YFSETQ. The CDR3 spells CASSPPEGETQYF. The CDR3 bases are TGCGCCAGCAGCCCGCCGGAGGGAGAGACCCAGTACTTC.

V gene TRBV9 combines with J gene TRBJ1-2; D may be TRBD1 (6 bases). V lost 3 bases, J lost 8 bases, and 17 bases lay in between. The CDR3 is 14 residues long. Germline CDR1 reads SGDLS; CDR2 reads YYNGEE. CDR3 coding DNA: TGTGCCAGCAGCGACCAACAGGGAGCAGGAGGCTACACCTTC. Protein sequence: CASSDQQGAGGYTF.

This clonotype was seen more than once but under ten times. This chain connects TRBV15 to TRBJ2-1; D ambiguous. CDR1 and CDR2 (germline): LNHNV, YYDKDF (reference sequence). This CDR3 spans 15 amino acids. The ends were cut back, 0 bases at V and 5 bases at J, with 11 bases in the middle. CDR3 in amino acids: CATSRDSGHNNEQFF. Here the CDR3 DNA reads TGTGCCACCAGCAGAGATAGTGGGCACAACAATGAGCAGTTCTTC.

V gene TRBV3-1 combines with J gene TRBJ2-7, with 7 bases that match TRBD2. Germline V gene data show CDR1 as LGHDT and CDR2 as YNNKEL (reference sequence). This CDR3 has 16 residues. Unmatched junction bases numbered 10, after V lost 0 bases and J lost 5 bases. CDR3: CASSQDEAGLPDEQYF. The CDR3 coding sequence is TGTGCCAGCAGCCAAGATGAAGCGGGGCTCCCCGACGAGCAGTACTTC.

The J gene is TRBJ2-1, the V gene TRBV12-3 or TRBV12-4; D assignment may be TRBD1 or TRBD2 (5 bases each). CDR3 size: 12 residues. V dropped 3 bases and J dropped 12 bases, with 12 bases sitting between them. The CDR3 DNA reads as TGTGCCAGCAGTTTTGGGACCCAGGGGCAGTTCTTC. The encoded protein is CASSFGTQGQFF.

The rearrangement uses TRBV7-6 and TRBJ1-4; perhaps TRBD1 as D (6 bases). CDR1 and CDR2 (germline): SGHVS, FNYEAQ. The length of the CDR3 is 15 residues. Trimming took off 5 bases at V and 1 base at J, with 11 bases between the two ends. The CDR3 is CASSPLGQTNEKLFF. The CDR3 coding sequence is TGTGCCAGCAGCCCACTGGGACAAACTAATGAAAAACTGTTTTTT.

This clonotype turned up a few times. The chain combines TRBV5-1 with TRBJ1-2; perhaps TRBD1 as D (5 bases). Germline V gene sequence: CDR1 SGHRS, CDR2 YFSETQ. Trimming shortened V by 0 bases and J by 6 bases, and 18 bases separated the two germline ends. This CDR3 is 16 amino acids long. CDR3 amino acids: CASSLDPKGVGHGYTF. DNA of the CDR3: TGCGCCAGCAGCTTGGATCCAAAGGGTGTGGGGCATGGCTACACCTTC.

V usage is TRBV7-2 and J usage is TRBJ2-2; 10 bases match TRBD1. The germline V gene has CDR1 SGHTA and CDR2 FQGNSA. The V and J ends lost 3 bases and 6 bases, in that order; junction bases with no gene match: 7. This CDR3 is built from 16 residues. The CDR3 sequence: CASSLTGGGIAGELFF. The CDR3 bases are TGTGCCAGCAGCTTGACAGGGGGCGGTATCGCCGGGGAGCTGTTTTTT.

The sample holds a few counts of this clonotype. This sequence joins TRBV15 and TRBJ1-1, with 7 nucleotides matching TRBD1. The CDR3 has 16 amino acids. Unmatched junction bases numbered 13, after V lost 5 bases and J lost 4 bases. Germline assignment: CDR1 LNHNV and CDR2 YYDKDF (reference sequence). This chain's CDR3 is CATSSRTGALGTEAFF. The CDR3 DNA sequence: TGTGCCACCAGCTCCCGGACAGGCGCTTTGGGCACTGAAGCTTTCTTT.

CDR3 sequence reads: CSVYSGPTDTQYF. CDR3 bases: TGCAGTGTTTATAGCGGCCCCACAGATACGCAGTATTTT. J is TRBJ2-3 and V is TRBV20-1, with D possibly being TRBD2 (6 bases). The germline V and J ends were trimmed by 7 bases and 2 bases, with 13 bases remaining between them. The length of the CDR3 is 13 residues. CDR1 is DFQATT and CDR2 is SNEGSKA in the germline V gene (reference sequence).

The V and J genes are TRBV4-1 and TRBJ2-4, with 14 bases lining up with TRBD2. Trimming took 3 bases from V and 8 from J; bases not matched to a gene: 3. Per germline, CDR1 MGHRA and CDR2 YSYEKL. CDR3 length equals 15 residues. This chain's CDR3 is CASSHGTSGSDIQYF. The CDR3 nucleotides are TGCGCCAGCAGCCATGGGACTAGCGGGAGTGACATTCAGTACTTC.

This chain uses TRBV15 with TRBJ1-2, with TRBD1 identical over 7 bases. Trimming took 3 bases from V and 10 from J; bases not matched to a gene: 8. The CDR3 is made up of 13 amino acids. Germline values: CDR1 LNHNV, CDR2 YYDKDF (reference sequence). CDR3 DNA: TGTGCCACCAGCAGTGCAGGGGGGAGCCACTACACCTTC. Its translation is CATSSAGGSHYTF. The full variable domain, in which reference TRBV15 and TRBJ1-2 provide the parts outside the CDR3, is DAMVIQNPRYQVTQFGKPVTLSCSQTLNHNVMYWYQQKSSQAPKLLFHYYDKDFNNEADTPDNFQSRRPNTSFCFLDIRSPGLGDTAMYLCATSSAGGSHYTFGSGTRLTVV.